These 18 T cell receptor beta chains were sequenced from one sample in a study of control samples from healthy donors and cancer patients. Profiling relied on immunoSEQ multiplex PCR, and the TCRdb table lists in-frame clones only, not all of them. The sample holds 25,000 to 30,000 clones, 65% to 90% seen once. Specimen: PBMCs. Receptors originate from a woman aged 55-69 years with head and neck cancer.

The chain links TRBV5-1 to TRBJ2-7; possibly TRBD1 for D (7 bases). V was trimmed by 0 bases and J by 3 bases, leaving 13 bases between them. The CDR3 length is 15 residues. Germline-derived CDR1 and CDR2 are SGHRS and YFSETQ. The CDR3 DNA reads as TGCGCCAGCAGCTTGGGCGGGACAGATAACTACGAGCAGTACTTC. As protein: CASSLGGTDNYEQYF.

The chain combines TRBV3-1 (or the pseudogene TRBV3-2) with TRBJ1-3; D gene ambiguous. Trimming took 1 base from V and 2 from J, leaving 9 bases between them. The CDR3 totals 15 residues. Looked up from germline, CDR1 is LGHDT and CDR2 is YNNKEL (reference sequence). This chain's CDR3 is CASSQAPGTGNTIYF. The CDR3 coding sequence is TGTGCCAGCAGCCAAGCTCCGGGAACTGGAAACACCATATATTTT.

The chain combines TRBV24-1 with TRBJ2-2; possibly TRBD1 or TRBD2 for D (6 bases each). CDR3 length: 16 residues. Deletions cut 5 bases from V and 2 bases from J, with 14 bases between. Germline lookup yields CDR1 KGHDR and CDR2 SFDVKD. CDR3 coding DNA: TGTGCCACCAGTGGGAGGGACACCCTTAACACCGGGGAGCTGTTTTTT. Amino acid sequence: CATSGRDTLNTGELFF.

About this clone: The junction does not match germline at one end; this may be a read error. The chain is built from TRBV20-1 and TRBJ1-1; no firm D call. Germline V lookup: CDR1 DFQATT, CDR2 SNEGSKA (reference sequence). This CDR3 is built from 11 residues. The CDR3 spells CSARDFSREDF. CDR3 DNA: TGCAGTGCTAGAGATTTTTCGAGGGAGGACTTT.

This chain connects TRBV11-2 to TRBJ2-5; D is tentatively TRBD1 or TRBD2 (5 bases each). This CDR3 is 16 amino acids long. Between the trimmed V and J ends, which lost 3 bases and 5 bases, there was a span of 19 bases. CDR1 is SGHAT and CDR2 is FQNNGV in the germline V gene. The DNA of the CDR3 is TGTGCCAGCAGCTTTACCGGGGCGAATAGTCGGGAGACCCAGTACTTC. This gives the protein CASSFTGANSRETQYF. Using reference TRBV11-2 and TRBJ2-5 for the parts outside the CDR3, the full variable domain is EAGVAQSPRYKIIEKRQSVAFWCNPISGHATLYWYQQILGQGPKLLIQFQNNGVVDDSQLPKDRFSAERLKGVDSTLKIQPAKLEDSAVYLCASSFTGANSRETQYFGPGTRLLVL.

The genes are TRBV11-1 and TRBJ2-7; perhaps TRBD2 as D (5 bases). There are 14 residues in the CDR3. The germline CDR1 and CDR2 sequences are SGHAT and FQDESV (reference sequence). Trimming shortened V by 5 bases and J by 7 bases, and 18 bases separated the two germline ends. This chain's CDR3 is CASSPRGNSREQYF. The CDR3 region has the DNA TGTGCCAGCAGCCCCCGAGGGAACTCTCGTGAGCAGTACTTC.

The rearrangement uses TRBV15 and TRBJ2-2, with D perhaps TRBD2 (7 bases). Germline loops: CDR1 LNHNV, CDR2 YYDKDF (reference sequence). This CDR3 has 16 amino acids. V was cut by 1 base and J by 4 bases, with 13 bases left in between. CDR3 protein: CATSRGSGGLTGELFF. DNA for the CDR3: TGTGCCACCAGCAGAGGCTCCGGGGGGCTCACCGGGGAGCTGTTTTTT.

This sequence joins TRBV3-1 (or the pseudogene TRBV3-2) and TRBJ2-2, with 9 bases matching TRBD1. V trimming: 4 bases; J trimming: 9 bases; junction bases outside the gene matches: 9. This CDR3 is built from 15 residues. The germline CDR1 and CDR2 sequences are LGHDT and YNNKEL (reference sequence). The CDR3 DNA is TGTGCCAGCAGCCGAATGGGACAGGGTGCAAGGGAGCTGTTTTTT. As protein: CASSRMGQGARELFF.

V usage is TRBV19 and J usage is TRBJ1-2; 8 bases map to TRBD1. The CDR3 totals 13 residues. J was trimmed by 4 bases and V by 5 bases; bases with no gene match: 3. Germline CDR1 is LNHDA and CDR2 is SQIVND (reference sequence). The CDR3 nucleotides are TGTGCCAGTAGTCCGACAGGGGTCTATGGCTACACCTTC. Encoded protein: CASSPTGVYGYTF.

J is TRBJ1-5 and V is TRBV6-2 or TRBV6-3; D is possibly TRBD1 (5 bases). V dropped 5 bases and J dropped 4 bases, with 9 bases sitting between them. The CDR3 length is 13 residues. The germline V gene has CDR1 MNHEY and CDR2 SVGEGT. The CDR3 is CASSEGMNQPQHF. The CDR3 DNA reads TGTGCCAGCAGTGAGGGGATGAATCAGCCCCAGCATTTT.

The CDR3 loop is CASSQEGRLGNEKLFF. The CDR3 region has the DNA TGCGCCAGCAGCCAAGAAGGGCGACTTGGAAATGAAAAACTGTTTTTT. The chain has TRBV4-3 and TRBJ1-4; D gene unclear. V was shortened by 0 bases and J by 5 bases, with 13 bases between the two germline ends. The germline V gene encodes CDR1 LGHNA and CDR2 YSLEER. The CDR3 sequence is 16 residues long.

In nucleotides, the CDR3 is TGTGCCAGCAGCCCACTTAGCGGGAGATCCTACAATGAGCAGTTCTTC. This encodes CASSPLSGRSYNEQFF. The chain links TRBV11-2 to TRBJ2-1, with TRBD2 matching 9 bases. Trimming cost V 5 bases and J 1 base; bases outside gene matches: 6. In germline, CDR1 is SGHAT, CDR2 FQNNGV. The CDR3 totals 16 residues.

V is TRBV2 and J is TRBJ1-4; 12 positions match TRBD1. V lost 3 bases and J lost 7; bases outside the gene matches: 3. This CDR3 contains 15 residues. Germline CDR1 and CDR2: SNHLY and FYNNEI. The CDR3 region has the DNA TGTGCCAGCAGTGAGCAGGGACAGGGGGCTGAAAAACTGTTTTTT. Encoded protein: CASSEQGQGAEKLFF. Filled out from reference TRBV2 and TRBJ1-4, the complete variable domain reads EPEVTQTPSHQVTQMGQEVILRCVPISNHLYFYWYRQILGQKVEFLVSFYNNEISEKSEIFDDQFSVERPDGSNFTLKIRSTKLEDSAMYFCASSEQGQGAEKLFFGSGTQLSVL.

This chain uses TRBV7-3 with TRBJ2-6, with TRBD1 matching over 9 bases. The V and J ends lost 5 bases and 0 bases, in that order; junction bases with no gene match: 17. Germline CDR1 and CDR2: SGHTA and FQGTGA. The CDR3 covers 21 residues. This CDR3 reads CASSPTGQGPFGSSGANVLTF. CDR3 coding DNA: TGTGCCAGCAGCCCGACGGGACAGGGACCCTTTGGATCCTCTGGGGCCAACGTCCTGACTTTC.

The CDR3 is CATSEGRFNQPQHF. CDR3 DNA sequence: TGTGCCACCAGTGAGGGCAGGTTTAATCAGCCCCAGCATTTT. The rearrangement joins TRBV24-1 to TRBJ1-5; D remains unclear. V shed 4 bases and J shed 4 bases, with 10 bases lying between them. Germline CDR1 and CDR2: KGHDR and SFDVKD. The CDR3 runs to 14 residues.

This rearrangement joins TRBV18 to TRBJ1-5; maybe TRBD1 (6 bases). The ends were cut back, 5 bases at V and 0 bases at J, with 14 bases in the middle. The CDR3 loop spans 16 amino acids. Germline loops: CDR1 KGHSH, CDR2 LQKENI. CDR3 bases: TGTGCCAGCTCAACCCAGGACAGCGCTAGCAATCAGCCCCAGCATTTT. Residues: CASSTQDSASNQPQHF.

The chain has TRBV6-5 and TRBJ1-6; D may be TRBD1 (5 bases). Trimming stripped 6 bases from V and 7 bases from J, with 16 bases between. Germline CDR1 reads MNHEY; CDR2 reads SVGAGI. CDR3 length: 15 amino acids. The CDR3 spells CASSSQGRGNSPLHF. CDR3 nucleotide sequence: TGTGCCAGCAGCAGTCAGGGTCGAGGGAATTCACCCCTCCACTTT.

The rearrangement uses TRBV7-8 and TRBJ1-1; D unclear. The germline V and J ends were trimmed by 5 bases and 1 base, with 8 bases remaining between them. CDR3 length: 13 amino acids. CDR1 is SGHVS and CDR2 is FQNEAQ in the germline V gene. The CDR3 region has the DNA TGTGCCAGCAGCCGGAATCAGAACACTGAAGCTTTCTTT. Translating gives CASSRNQNTEAFF.